A selection of T cell receptor beta chains follows, all from one sample in a study of control samples from healthy donors and cancer patients. Sequencing was performed with immunoSEQ multiplex PCR; in TCRdb, only in-frame clones are kept and a portion is missing. The sample has 150,000 to 200,000 clones, around nine tenths seen once. The source material was blood. These receptors came from a man aged 25 to 40 in good health. The CDR3 runs from the conserved cysteine through the conserved F or W.

TRBV6-6 17 CASSLPRLAGWQETQYF
TRBV7-2 13 CASSLEGVQPQHF
TRBV5-1 16 CASRTSGGTNTGELFF
TRBV5-1 15 CASTDLQGANSPLHF
TRBV25-1 15 CASSEWTESTDTQYF
TRBV27 15 CASSREGFGANVLTF
TRBV3-1/TRBV3-2 15 CASSPLLAGLYEQYF
TRBV15 12 CATSRANQPQHF
TRBV5-1 15 CASSFAGQRDQPQHF
TRBV4-1 15 CASSQGPGQVYEQYF
TRBV19 16 CASSILLGQGGETQYF
TRBV11-2 13 CASSIGTSYEQYF
TRBV12-3/TRBV12-4 13 CASSPRAGNTIYF
TRBV28 15 CASSLIDRDYSPLHF
TRBV7-9 13 CASSPGQIDEQYF
TRBV24-1 11 CATSDRYGYTF
TRBV4-3 15 CASSHRAGGSYGYTF
TRBV29-1 13 CSVEPQVTDTQYF
TRBV9 14 CASSPGRGQETQYF
TRBV6-5 12 CASSRDQETQYF
TRBV19 13 CASSPRQAYEQYF
TRBV7-6 13 CASSMDRVQTQYF
TRBV18 12 CASTPQGYEQYF
TRBV2 15 CASSTGGSSTDTQYF
TRBV6-6 16 CASSYSSSGNNYGYTF
TRBV6-5 12 CASSVLGFEQFF
TRBV5-4 12 CASSWGQGGYTF
TRBV9 18 CASSVGLAGQSATYEQYF
TRBV19 13 CASSIETAYEQYF
TRBV9 14 CASSVRDAQETQYF
TRBV7-9 19 CASSVKKGSRDWTNNEQFF
TRBV24-1 14 CATSDLHLQGVMVF